The 24 T cell receptor beta chains below all came from one sample that was sequenced in a study of persistence of HIV-infected CD4 T cells. No antigen has been identified for these receptors. The stimulus was an HIV-1 Gag 15-mer peptide pool, 0.85 to 1 ug/peptide/mL. CD40L-negative CD69-negative CD45RO-high memory CD4+ T cells were sorted as populations depleted of antigen-responding cells. The immunoSEQ assay was version 4, run in survey mode. Sequenced by immunoSEQ multiplex PCR; TCRdb stores in-frame clones only, minus some. This table holds under 40,000 clones, roughly four fifths found once. The material sequenced was CD4+ T cells sorted from PBMCs after roughly 19-hour stimulation, taken from a patient who received antiretroviral therapy. The receptors were gathered from an adult woman with HIV who was CMV-seropositive.

The chain couples TRBV11-1 to TRBJ1-2; a weak D match, TRBD1 (5 bases). V shed 4 bases and J shed 0 bases, with 12 bases lying between them. The CDR3 runs 15 residues. CDR1 is SGHAT and CDR2 is FQDESV in the germline V gene (reference sequence). CDR3 DNA sequence: TGTGCCAGCAGCTACGGGACGGCAGCTAACTATGGCTACACCTTC. It encodes CASSYGTAANYGYTF.

The CDR3 sequence: CASSKLVSGLPHTNTGELFF. DNA for the CDR3: TGTGCCAGCAGCAAACTCGTTTCAGGGCTTCCACATACGAACACCGGGGAGCTGTTTTTT. This rearrangement joins TRBV21-1 to TRBJ2-2; the D call in the table, TRBD1, was not verified against the DNA. TRBV21-1 is a recognized pseudogene. This CDR3 comprises 20 residues.

The chain employs TRBV30 and TRBJ1-6; 7 bases line up with TRBD1. The CDR3 is made up of 14 amino acids. Looked up from germline, CDR1 is GTSNPN and CDR2 is SVGIG (reference sequence). Unmatched junction bases numbered 7, after V lost 4 bases and J lost 7 bases. CDR3 nucleotides: TGTGCCTGGACCGTGGGACAGTCAAATTCACCCCTCCACTTT. This translates into CAWTVGQSNSPLHF.

Here the CDR3 DNA reads TGTGCCAGCAGCTCGACAGCTACCTATGGCTACACCTTC. The encoded protein is CASSSTATYGYTF. The rearrangement links TRBV7-2 to TRBJ1-2; perhaps TRBD1 as D (5 bases). Germline CDR1 and CDR2: SGHTA and FQGNSA. Trimming took 4 bases from V and 4 from J, leaving 10 bases between them. The CDR3 covers 13 residues.

CDR3 in amino acids: CASSPTPGDRAHAYEQYF. The CDR3, as DNA: TGTGCCAGCAGTCCAACACCGGGCGACAGGGCCCATGCCTACGAGCAGTACTTC. This chain uses TRBV27 with TRBJ2-7, with 7 bases identical to TRBD1. CDR1 is MNHEY, CDR2 SMNVEV, per germline (reference sequence). This CDR3 has 18 amino acids. Trimming removed 5 bases from V and 2 bases from J; junction bases left unmatched: 18.

The chain carries TRBV4-1 and TRBJ2-1; D remains unclear. The V end lost 4 bases, the J end lost 0 bases, and 10 bases lay between the germline ends. CDR1 MGHRA and CDR2 YSYEKL come from the germline V gene. CDR3 length equals 15 residues. CDR3 protein: CASSPTYSSYNEQFF. DNA of the CDR3: TGCGCCAGCAGCCCTACCTATAGCTCCTACAATGAGCAGTTCTTC.

J is TRBJ1-2 and V is TRBV15; TRBD1 might be the D (6 bases). Trimming left V 0 bases short and J 5 bases short, with 19 bases between. Per the germline V gene, CDR1 is LNHNV and CDR2 is YYDKDF (reference sequence). This CDR3 comprises 17 residues. CDR3 coding DNA: TGTGCCACCAGCAGAGATCTGATTTCTACGGGGGCTTATGGCTACACCTTC. Residues: CATSRDLISTGAYGYTF.

The CDR3 here is CAWSGQGNQPQHF. In nucleotides, the CDR3 is TGTGCCTGGAGTGGACAGGGCAATCAGCCCCAGCATTTT. The V call is TRBV30, the J call TRBJ1-5; D may be TRBD1 (6 bases). The CDR3 covers 13 residues. Germline lookup yields CDR1 GTSNPN and CDR2 SVGIG (reference sequence). V lost 1 base and J lost 2, with 6 bases in between. Using reference TRBV30 and TRBJ1-5 for the parts outside the CDR3, the full variable domain is SQTIHQWPATLVQPVGSPLSLECTVEGTSNPNLYWYRQAAGRGLQLLFYSVGIGQISSEVPQNLSASRPQDRQFILSSKKLLLSDSGFYLCAWSGQGNQPQHFGDGTRLSIL.

The V and J genes are TRBV5-1 and TRBJ2-3, with D unclear. This CDR3 spans 16 amino acids. The V gene lost 0 bases and the J gene lost 1 base, with 12 bases spanning the gap. CDR1 is SGHRS, CDR2 YFSETQ, per germline. This CDR3 reads CASSLGPEIGTDTQYF. CDR3 DNA: TGCGCCAGCAGCTTGGGGCCTGAGATTGGCACAGATACGCAGTATTTT.

V and J are TRBV23-1 and TRBJ2-2; TRBD1 matches 10 bases. TRBV23-1 is recorded as an ORF, its role being uncertain. Unmatched junction bases numbered 8, after V lost 4 bases and J lost 6 bases. This CDR3 spans 16 amino acids. The chain's CDR3 is CASSLSETGGSGELFF. DNA of the CDR3: TGCGCCAGCAGTCTCTCGGAGACAGGGGGCTCCGGGGAGCTGTTTTTT.

This chain uses TRBV4-1 with TRBJ1-2; D is undetermined. CDR3 length: 14 amino acids. Trimming stripped 3 bases from V and 0 bases from J, with 8 bases between. Per the germline V gene, CDR1 is MGHRA and CDR2 is YSYEKL. The chain's CDR3 is CASSQGTSNYGYTF. CDR3 DNA: TGCGCCAGCAGCCAGGGAACCTCTAACTATGGCTACACCTTC.

This clone has only a few counts. This sequence joins TRBV23-1 and TRBJ2-3, with a weak D call TRBD2 (5 bases). TRBV23-1 is an ORF; its function is uncertain. CDR3 length: 15 amino acids. The germline V and J ends were trimmed by 2 bases and 1 base, with 10 bases remaining between them. Written as DNA, the CDR3 is TGCGCCAGCAGTCAAAGAGGGCCCCGCACAGATACGCAGTATTTT. It translates to CASSQRGPRTDTQYF.

V is TRBV19 and J is TRBJ1-2; D is unresolved. This CDR3 spans 13 amino acids. The V end lost 3 bases, the J end lost 0 bases, and 5 bases lay between the germline ends. In germline, CDR1 is LNHDA, CDR2 SQIVND (reference sequence). The CDR3: CASSIGANYGYTF. The CDR3 coding sequence is TGTGCCAGTAGTATCGGAGCTAACTATGGCTACACCTTC.

The chain recombines TRBV24-1 with TRBJ1-5; TRBD1 is a possible D gene (6 bases). Germline CDR1 and CDR2: KGHDR and SFDVKD. The CDR3 contains 17 residues. V lost 0 bases and J 3 bases, leaving 14 bases between the germline ends. CDR3 sequence: CATSDLPGRGFNQPQHF. CDR3 nucleotide sequence: TGTGCCACCAGTGATTTGCCCGGCAGGGGCTTCAATCAGCCCCAGCATTTT.

V is TRBV11-3 and J is TRBJ2-7, with 11 nucleotides matching TRBD1. The CDR3 is made up of 14 amino acids. CDR1 is SGHNT, CDR2 YENEEA, per germline. V was clipped by 5 bases and J by 4 bases; unmatched bases: 4. The CDR3 sequence: CASSRGQGVYEQYF. CDR3 sequence (DNA): TGTGCCAGCAGCCGGGGACAGGGGGTATACGAGCAGTACTTC.

The chain has TRBV19 and TRBJ1-4; D is unclear. The CDR3 has 14 amino acids. Germline CDR1 LNHDA, CDR2 SQIVND (reference sequence). Trimming stripped 4 bases from V and 1 base from J, with 7 bases between. The CDR3 sequence: CASSRRLTNEKLFF. The CDR3 DNA reads as TGTGCCAGTAGTAGACGGTTAACTAATGAAAAACTGTTTTTT.

The chain combines TRBV20-1 with TRBJ1-1; tentatively, D is TRBD1 (6 bases). Trimming pared 6 bases from V and 8 bases from J, leaving 13 bases between. The CDR3 is made up of 11 amino acids. Germline lookup yields CDR1 DFQATT and CDR2 SNEGSKA (reference sequence). The CDR3: CSAITGSEAFF. CDR3 sequence (DNA): TGCAGTGCCATAACAGGGTCCGAAGCTTTCTTT.

The chain carries TRBV30 and TRBJ1-1; the D gene is possibly TRBD1 (6 bases). Trimming took 3 bases from V and 5 from J, leaving 13 bases between them. This CDR3 has 13 residues. Germline V CDR1 and CDR2: GTSNPN, SVGIG (reference sequence). The DNA of the CDR3 is TGTGCCTGGAGCATGGACAGACAGACTGAAGCTTTCTTT. It yields the protein CAWSMDRQTEAFF.

A single count supports this clone. Other DNA sequences in the sample encode the same CDR3. The V and J genes are TRBV5-1 and TRBJ2-2; weak D call: TRBD1 (7 bases). V lost 1 base, J lost 4 bases, and 11 bases lay in between. This CDR3 is 15 amino acids long. Germline V gene data show CDR1 as SGHRS and CDR2 as YFSETQ. This CDR3 reads CASSLRQGGTGELFF. The CDR3 DNA reads TGCGCCAGCAGCTTGCGGCAGGGGGGCACCGGGGAGCTGTTTTTT.

The chain combines TRBV6-5 with TRBJ1-1; unclear D gene. Germline V gives CDR1 MNHEY, CDR2 SVGAGI. V lost 0 bases, J lost 1 base, and 6 bases lay in between. The CDR3 spans 14 residues. The CDR3 spells CASSYSVGNTEAFF. CDR3 bases: TGTGCCAGCAGTTACTCGGTGGGGAACACTGAAGCTTTCTTT.

The chain is built from TRBV30 and TRBJ1-1; D not resolved. Germline CDR1 GTSNPN, CDR2 SVGIG (reference sequence). The CDR3 is made up of 15 amino acids. Trimming cost V 0 bases and J 6 bases, with 17 bases left between them. As DNA, the CDR3 is TGTGCCTGGAGTGTAGTAGGCCTCGGACCCGCTGAAGCTTTCTTT. The encoded protein is CAWSVVGLGPAEAFF.

The chain has TRBV7-2 and TRBJ2-5, with D possibly matching TRBD2 (6 bases). V was cut by 5 bases and J by 2 bases, with 18 bases left in between. CDR1 SGHTA and CDR2 FQGNSA come from the germline V gene. The CDR3 is 16 amino acids. The CDR3 is CASSPSARGLQETQYF. CDR3 DNA: TGTGCCAGCAGCCCTTCGGCTAGAGGACTACAAGAGACCCAGTACTTC. Supplemented by reference TRBV7-2 and TRBJ2-5, the full variable domain reads GAGVSQSPSNKVTEKGKDVELRCDPISGHTALYWYRQSLGQGLEFLIYFQGNSAPDKSGLPSDRFSAERTGGSVSTLTIQRTQQEDSAVYLCASSPSARGLQETQYFGPGTRLLVL.

The chain couples TRBV6-5 to TRBJ1-4; 7 bases agree with TRBD1. Trimming removed 5 bases from V and 12 bases from J; junction bases left unmatched: 12. There are 14 residues in the CDR3. Germline V gene sequence: CDR1 MNHEY, CDR2 SVGAGI. The CDR3, as DNA: TGTGCCAGCAGTATCGATCTTACAGGGGTTGAACTGTTTTTT. This codes for CASSIDLTGVELFF.

This clone has a single count. The sample holds other DNA sequences that translate to the same CDR3. The genes are TRBV5-1 and TRBJ2-2; D unclear. Between the trimmed V and J ends, which lost 0 bases and 1 base, there was a span of 4 bases. The CDR3 has 14 amino acids. CDR1 SGHRS and CDR2 YFSETQ come from the germline V gene. The CDR3 nucleotides are TGCGCCAGCAGCTTGGGACAGAACACCGGGGAGCTGTTTTTT. Its translation: CASSLGQNTGELFF.